This TCR beta chain was observed in a study of shared clonotypes between healthy human individuals. CD45RA+ naive and CD45RA-negative memory subsets were separated from CD4+ cells. Study-level results: Genetic and exposure-history diversity was limited by the small donor number.

A remark on this clone: The antigen remains unidentified.

The assay was immunoSEQ multiplex PCR, and TCRdb's table has in-frame clones only and misses some. The profile shows almost 750,000 clones, 72% of them singletons. Per the germline V gene, CDR1 is MNHNS and CDR2 is SASEGT. Trimming pared 1 base from V and 1 base from J, leaving 4 bases between. The CDR3 consists of 13 residues. This receptor was taken from a woman in her twenties or thirties in good health. The sample was memory CD4+ T cells sorted from blood. Indicated subset: CD45RA-negative fraction. The J gene is TRBJ1-1, the V gene TRBV6-1; D not resolved. The CDR3 sequence: CASSEGSNTEAFF. The CDR3 DNA reads TGTGCCAGCAGTGAAGGGTCGAACACTGAAGCTTTCTTT.